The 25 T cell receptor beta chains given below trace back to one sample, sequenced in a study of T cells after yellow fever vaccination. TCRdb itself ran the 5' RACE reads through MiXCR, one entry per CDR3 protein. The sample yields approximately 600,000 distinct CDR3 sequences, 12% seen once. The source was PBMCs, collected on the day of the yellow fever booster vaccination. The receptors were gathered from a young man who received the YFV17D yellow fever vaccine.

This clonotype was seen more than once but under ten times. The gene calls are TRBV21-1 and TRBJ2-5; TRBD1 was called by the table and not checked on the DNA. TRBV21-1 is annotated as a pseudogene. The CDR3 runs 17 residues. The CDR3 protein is CASSKGESQGLNETQYF. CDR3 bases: TGTGCCAGCAGCAAAGGGGAGTCACAGGGGTTGAATGAGACCCAGTACTTC.

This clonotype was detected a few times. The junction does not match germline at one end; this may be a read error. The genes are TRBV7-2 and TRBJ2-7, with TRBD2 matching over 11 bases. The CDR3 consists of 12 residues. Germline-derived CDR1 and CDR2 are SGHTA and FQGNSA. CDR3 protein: CASRHTSGGLWF. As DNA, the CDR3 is TGTGCCAGCAGACACACTAGCGGGGGACTGTGGTTC.

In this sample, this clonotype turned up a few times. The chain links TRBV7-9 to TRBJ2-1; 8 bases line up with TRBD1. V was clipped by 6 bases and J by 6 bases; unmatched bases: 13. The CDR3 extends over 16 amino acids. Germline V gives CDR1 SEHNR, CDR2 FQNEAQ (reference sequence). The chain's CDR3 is CASSEPGQGSLNEQFF. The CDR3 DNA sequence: TGTGCCAGCAGTGAACCTGGACAGGGTTCCCTCAATGAGCAGTTCTTC.

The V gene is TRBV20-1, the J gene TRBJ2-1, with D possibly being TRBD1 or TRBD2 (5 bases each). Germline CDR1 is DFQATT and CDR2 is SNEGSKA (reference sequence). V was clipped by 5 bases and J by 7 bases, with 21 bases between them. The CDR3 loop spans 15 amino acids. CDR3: CSAPRDSLRGNEQFF. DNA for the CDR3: TGCAGTGCTCCCCGCGACTCGTTGAGGGGTAATGAGCAGTTCTTC.

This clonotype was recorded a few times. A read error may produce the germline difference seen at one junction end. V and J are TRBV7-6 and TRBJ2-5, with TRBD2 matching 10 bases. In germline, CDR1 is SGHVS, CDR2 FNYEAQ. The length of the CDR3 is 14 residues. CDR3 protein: CASSLAGVGKTQYF. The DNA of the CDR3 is TGTGCCAGCAGCCTAGCGGGGGTCGGGAAGACCCAGTACTTC.

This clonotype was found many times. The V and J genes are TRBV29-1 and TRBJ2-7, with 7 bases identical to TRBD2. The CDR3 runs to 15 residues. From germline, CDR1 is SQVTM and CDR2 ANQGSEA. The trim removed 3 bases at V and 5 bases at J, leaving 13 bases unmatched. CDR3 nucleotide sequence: TGCAGCGTTGACAGCGGGGTACGCTCCCAGAACGAGCAGTACTTC. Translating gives CSVDSGVRSQNEQYF.

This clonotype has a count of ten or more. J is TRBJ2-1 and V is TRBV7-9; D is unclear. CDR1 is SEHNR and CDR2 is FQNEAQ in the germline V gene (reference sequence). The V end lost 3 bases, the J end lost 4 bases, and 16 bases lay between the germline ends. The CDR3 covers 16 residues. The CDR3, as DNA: TGTGCCAGCAGCTTCCAGGCGGCCGACGCGTACAATGAGCAGTTCTTC. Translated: CASSFQAADAYNEQFF.

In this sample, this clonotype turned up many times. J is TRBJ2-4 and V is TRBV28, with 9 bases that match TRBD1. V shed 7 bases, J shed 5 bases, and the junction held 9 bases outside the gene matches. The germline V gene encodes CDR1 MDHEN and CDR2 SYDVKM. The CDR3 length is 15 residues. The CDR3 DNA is TGTGCCAGCACCCAGGGGGGGACAGGGCAAAACATTCAGTACTTC. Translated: CASTQGGTGQNIQYF.

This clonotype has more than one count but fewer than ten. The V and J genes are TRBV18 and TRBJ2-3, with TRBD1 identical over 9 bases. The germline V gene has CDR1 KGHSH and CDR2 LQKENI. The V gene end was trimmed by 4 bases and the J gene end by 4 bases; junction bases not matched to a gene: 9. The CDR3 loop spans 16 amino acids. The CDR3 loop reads CASSRPGQGFSDTQYF. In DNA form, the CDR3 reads TGTGCCAGCTCACGACCGGGACAGGGATTTTCAGATACGCAGTATTTT.

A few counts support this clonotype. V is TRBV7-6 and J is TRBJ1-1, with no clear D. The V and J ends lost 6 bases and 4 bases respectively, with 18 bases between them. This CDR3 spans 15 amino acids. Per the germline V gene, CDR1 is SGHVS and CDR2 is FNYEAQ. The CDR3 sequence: CASSTVPGNPTEAFF. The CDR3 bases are TGTGCCAGCAGTACGGTTCCCGGAAATCCCACTGAAGCTTTCTTT.

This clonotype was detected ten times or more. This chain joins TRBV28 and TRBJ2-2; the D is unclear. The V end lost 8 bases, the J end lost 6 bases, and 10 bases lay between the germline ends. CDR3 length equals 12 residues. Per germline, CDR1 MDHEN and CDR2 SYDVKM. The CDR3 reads CASSPPAGELFF. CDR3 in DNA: TGTGCCAGCTCACCACCGGCCGGGGAGCTGTTTTTT.

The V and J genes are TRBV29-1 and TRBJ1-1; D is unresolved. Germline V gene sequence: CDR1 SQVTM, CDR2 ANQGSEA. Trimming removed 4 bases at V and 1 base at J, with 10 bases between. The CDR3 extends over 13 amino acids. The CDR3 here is CSVGFVPNTEAFF. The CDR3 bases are TGCAGCGTTGGGTTCGTCCCGAACACTGAAGCTTTCTTT.

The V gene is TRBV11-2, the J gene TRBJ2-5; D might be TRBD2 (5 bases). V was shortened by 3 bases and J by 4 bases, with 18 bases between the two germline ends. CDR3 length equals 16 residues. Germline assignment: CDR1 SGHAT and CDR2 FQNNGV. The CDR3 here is CASSLEEWRGRETQYF. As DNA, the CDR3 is TGTGCCAGCAGCTTGGAGGAATGGAGAGGGCGAGAGACCCAGTACTTC. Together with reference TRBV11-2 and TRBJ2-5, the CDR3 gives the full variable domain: EAGVAQSPRYKIIEKRQSVAFWCNPISGHATLYWYQQILGQGPKLLIQFQNNGVVDDSQLPKDRFSAERLKGVDSTLKIQPAKLEDSAVYLCASSLEEWRGRETQYFGPGTRLLVL.

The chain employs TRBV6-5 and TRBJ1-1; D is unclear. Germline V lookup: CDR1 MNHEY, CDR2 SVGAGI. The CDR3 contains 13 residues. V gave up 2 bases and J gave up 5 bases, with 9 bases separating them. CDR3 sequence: CASSYALGTEAFF. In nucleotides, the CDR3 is TGTGCCAGCAGTTACGCCTTGGGAACTGAAGCTTTCTTT.

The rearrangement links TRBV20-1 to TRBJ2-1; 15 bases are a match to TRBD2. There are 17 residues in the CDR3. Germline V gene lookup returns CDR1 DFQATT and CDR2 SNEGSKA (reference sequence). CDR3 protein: CRAKGLAGGISYNEQFF. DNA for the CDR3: TGCAGGGCGAAGGGACTAGCGGGGGGCATCTCCTACAATGAGCAGTTCTTC.

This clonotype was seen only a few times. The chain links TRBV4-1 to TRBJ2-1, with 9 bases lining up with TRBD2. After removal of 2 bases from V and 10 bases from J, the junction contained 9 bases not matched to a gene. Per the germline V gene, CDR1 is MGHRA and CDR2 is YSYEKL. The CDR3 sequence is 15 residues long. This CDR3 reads CASSQQAVAGEEQFF. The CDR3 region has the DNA TGCGCCAGCAGCCAACAGGCGGTAGCGGGAGAGGAGCAGTTCTTC.

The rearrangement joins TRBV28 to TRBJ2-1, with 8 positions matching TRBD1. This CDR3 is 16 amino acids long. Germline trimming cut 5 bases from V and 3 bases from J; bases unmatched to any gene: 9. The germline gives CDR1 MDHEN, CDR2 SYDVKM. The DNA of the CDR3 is TGTGCCAGCAGTACTCCGCAGGGGGCGGGCTACAATGAGCAGTTCTTC. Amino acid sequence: CASSTPQGAGYNEQFF.

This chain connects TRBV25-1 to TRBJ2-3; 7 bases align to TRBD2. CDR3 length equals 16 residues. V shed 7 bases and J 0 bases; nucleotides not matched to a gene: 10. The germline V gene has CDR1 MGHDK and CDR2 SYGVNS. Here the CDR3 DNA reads TGTGCCAGCACTCCGGAAGCGGGGTCTAGCACAGATACGCAGTATTTT. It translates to CASTPEAGSSTDTQYF.

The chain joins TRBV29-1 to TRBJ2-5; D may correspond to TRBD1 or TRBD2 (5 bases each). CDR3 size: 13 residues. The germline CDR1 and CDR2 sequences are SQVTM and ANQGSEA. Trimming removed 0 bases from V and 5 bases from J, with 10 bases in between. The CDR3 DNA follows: TGCAGCGTTGAAGAAGGGGCGGGCGAGACCCAGTACTTC. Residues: CSVEEGAGETQYF.

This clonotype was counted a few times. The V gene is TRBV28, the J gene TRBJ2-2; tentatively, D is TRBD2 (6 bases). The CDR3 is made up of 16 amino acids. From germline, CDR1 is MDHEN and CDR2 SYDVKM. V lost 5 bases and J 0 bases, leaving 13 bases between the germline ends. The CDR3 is CASSPAERANTGELFF. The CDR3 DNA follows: TGTGCCAGCAGTCCCGCGGAGCGGGCGAACACCGGGGAGCTGTTTTTT.

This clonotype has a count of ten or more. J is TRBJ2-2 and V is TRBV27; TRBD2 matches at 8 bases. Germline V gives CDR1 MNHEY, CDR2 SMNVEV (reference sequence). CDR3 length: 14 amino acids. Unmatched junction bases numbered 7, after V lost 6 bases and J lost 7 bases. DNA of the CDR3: TGTGCCAGCAGCGCCGGGGGGGTAGGCGGGGAGCTGTTTTTT. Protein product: CASSAGGVGGELFF.

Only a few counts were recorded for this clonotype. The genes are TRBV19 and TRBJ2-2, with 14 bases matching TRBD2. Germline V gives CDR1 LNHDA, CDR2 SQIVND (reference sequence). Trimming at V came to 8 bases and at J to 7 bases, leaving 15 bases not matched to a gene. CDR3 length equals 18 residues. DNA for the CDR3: TGTGCCAGTCACCGGACTAGCGGGAGGATTGGGCCTGGCGGGGAGCTGTTTTTT. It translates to CASHRTSGRIGPGGELFF.

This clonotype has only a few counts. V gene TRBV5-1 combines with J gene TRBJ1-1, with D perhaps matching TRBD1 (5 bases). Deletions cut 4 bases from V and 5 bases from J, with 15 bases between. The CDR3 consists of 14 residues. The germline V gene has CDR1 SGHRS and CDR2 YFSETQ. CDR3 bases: TGCGCCAGCAGCGTGCAGGGTGGGGGGACTGAAGCTTTCTTT. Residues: CASSVQGGGTEAFF.

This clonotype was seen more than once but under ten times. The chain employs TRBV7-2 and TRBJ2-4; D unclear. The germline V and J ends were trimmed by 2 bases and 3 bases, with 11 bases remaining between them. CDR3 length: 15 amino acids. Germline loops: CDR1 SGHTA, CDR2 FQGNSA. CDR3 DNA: TGTGCCAGCAGCTTAACCCTCGGCCTCAAAAACATTCAGTACTTC. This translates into CASSLTLGLKNIQYF.

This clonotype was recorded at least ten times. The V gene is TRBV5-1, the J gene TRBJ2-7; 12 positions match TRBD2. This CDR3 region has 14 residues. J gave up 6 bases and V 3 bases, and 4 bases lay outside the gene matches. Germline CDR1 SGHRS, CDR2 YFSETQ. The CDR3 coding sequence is TGCGCCAGCAGCTGGCTAGCGGGAGGGGGCGAGCAGTACTTC. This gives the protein CASSWLAGGGEQYF.